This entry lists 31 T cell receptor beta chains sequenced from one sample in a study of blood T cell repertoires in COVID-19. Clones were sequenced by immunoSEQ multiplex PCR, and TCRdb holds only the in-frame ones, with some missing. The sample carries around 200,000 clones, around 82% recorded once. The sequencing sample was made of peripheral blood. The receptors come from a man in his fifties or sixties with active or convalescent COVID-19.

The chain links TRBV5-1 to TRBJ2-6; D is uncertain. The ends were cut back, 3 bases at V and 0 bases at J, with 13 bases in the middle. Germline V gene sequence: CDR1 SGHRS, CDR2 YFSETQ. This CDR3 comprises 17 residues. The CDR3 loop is CASSSQVSSSGANVLTF. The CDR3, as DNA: TGCGCCAGCAGCTCCCAGGTCAGCAGCTCTGGGGCCAACGTCCTGACTTTC.

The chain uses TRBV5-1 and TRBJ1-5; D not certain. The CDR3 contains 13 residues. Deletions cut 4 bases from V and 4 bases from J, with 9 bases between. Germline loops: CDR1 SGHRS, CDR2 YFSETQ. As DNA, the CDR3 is TGCGCCAGCAGCATAAACGCGAATCAGCCCCAGCATTTT. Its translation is CASSINANQPQHF.

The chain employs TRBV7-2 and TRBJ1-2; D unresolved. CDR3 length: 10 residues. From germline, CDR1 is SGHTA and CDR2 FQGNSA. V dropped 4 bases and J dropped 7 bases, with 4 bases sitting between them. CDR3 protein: CASSSGGYTF. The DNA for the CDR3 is TGTGCCAGCAGCTCGGGTGGCTACACCTTC. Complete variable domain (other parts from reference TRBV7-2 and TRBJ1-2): GAGVSQSPSNKVTEKGKDVELRCDPISGHTALYWYRQSLGQGLEFLIYFQGNSAPDKSGLPSDRFSAERTGGSVSTLTIQRTQQEDSAVYLCASSSGGYTFGSGTRLTVV.

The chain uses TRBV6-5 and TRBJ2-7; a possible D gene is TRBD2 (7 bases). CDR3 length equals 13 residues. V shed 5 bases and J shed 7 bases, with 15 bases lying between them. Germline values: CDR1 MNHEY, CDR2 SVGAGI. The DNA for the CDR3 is TGTGCCAGCAGTCCGAGGGAGGGGGGTGAGCAGTACTTC. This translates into CASSPREGGEQYF.

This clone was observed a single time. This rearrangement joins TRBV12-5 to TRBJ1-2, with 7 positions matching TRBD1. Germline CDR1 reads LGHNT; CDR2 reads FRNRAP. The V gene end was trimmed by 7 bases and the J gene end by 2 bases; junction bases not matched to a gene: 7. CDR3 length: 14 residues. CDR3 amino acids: CASALGTANYGYTF. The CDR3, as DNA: TGTGCTAGTGCCCTGGGGACAGCCAACTATGGCTACACCTTC.

The CDR3 DNA reads TGTGCCAGCAGTGAGAGTGGGACAGGGGGCTATCAGCCCCAGCATTTT. This encodes CASSESGTGGYQPQHF. V usage is TRBV25-1 and J usage is TRBJ1-5, with 12 bases matching TRBD1. The CDR3 loop spans 16 amino acids. Germline CDR1 MGHDK, CDR2 SYGVNS. Trimming at V came to 3 bases and at J to 5 bases, leaving 5 bases not matched to a gene.

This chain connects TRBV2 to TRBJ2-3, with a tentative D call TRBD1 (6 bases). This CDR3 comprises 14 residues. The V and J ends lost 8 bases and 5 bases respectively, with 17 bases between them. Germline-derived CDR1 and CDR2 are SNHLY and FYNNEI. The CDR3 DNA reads TGTGCCAGCCATCCTGGAAGACAGGTAGATACGCAGTATTTT. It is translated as CASHPGRQVDTQYF.

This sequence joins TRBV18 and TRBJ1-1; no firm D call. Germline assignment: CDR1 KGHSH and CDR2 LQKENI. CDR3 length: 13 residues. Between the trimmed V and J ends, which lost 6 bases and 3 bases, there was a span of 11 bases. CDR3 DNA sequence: TGTGCCAGCTCCCCGGGGTTGGACACTGAAGCTTTCTTT. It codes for CASSPGLDTEAFF.

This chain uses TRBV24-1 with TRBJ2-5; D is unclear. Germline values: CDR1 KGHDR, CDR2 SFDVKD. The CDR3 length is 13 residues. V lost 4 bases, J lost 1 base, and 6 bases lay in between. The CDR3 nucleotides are TGTGCCACCAGTGACGGAGCCCAAGAGACCCAGTACTTC. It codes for CATSDGAQETQYF.

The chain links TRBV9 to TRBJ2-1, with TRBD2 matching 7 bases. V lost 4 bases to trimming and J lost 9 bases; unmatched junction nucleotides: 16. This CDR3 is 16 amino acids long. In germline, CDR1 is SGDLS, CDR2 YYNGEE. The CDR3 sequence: CASSPSDRGRAREQFF. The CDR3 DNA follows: TGTGCCAGCAGCCCCAGCGATCGGGGGAGGGCCCGTGAGCAGTTCTTC.

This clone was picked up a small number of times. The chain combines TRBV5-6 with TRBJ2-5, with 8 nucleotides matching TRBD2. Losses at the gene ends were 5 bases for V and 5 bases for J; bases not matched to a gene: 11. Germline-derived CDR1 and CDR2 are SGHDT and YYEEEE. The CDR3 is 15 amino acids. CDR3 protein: CASSPPGLGSETQYF. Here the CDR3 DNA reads TGTGCCAGCAGTCCACCGGGACTAGGATCGGAGACCCAGTACTTC.

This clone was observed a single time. CDR3 coding DNA: TGCGCCAGCAGCTTTCTTACGGGGGGCGGAAATGAGCAGTTCTTC. Translation gives CASSFLTGGGNEQFF. V gene TRBV5-1 combines with J gene TRBJ2-1; D is perhaps TRBD2 (7 bases). The CDR3 runs to 15 residues. Trimming shortened V by 2 bases and J by 7 bases, and 16 bases separated the two germline ends. CDR1 is SGHRS and CDR2 is YFSETQ in the germline V gene.

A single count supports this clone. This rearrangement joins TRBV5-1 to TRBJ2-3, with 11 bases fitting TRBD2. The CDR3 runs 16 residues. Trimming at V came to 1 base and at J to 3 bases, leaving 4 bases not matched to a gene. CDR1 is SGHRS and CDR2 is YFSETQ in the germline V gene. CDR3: CASSLRTSGGTDTQYF. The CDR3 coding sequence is TGCGCCAGCAGCTTGAGAACTAGCGGGGGAACAGATACGCAGTATTTT.

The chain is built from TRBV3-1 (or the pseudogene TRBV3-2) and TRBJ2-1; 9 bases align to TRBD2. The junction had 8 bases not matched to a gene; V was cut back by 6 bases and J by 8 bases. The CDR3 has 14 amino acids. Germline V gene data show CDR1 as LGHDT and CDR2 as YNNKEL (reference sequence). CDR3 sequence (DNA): TGTGCCAGCAGTAAAGCGGGAGGTGGCGATGAGCAGTTCTTC. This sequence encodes CASSKAGGGDEQFF.

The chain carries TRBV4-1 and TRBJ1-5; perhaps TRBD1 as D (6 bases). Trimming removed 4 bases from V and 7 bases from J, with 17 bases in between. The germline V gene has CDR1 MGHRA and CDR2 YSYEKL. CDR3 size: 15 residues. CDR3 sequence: CASSREGGAGQPQHF. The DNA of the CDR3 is TGCGCCAGCAGCCGAGAGGGGGGGGCAGGGCAGCCCCAGCATTTT.

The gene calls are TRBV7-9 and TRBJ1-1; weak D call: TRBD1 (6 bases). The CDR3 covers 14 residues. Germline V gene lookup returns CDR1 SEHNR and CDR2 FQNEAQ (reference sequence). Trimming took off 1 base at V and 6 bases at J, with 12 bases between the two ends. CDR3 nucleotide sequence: TGTGCCAGCAGCTTAGTGCAGGGGATCGCTGAAGCTTTCTTT. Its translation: CASSLVQGIAEAFF.

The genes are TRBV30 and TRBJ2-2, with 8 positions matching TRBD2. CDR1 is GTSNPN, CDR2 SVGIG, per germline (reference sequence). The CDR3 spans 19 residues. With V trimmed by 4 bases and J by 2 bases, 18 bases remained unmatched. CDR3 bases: TGTGCCTGGAAGGGAGGGGGTAGCGGGATCCATACAAACACCGGGGAGCTGTTTTTT. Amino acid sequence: CAWKGGGSGIHTNTGELFF.

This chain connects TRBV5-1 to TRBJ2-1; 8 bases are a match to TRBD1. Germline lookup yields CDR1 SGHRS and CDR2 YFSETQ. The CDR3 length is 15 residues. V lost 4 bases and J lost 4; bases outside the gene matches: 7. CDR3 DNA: TGCGCCAGCAGCACCGCCGGGACAGGTTACAATGAGCAGTTCTTC. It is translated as CASSTAGTGYNEQFF.

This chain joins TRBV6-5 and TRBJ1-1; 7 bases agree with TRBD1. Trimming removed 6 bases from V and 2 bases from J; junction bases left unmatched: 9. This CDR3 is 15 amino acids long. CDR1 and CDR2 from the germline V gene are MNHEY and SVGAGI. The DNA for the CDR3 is TGTGCCAGCAGCAGCCCAACAGGGGTCAACACTGAAGCTTTCTTT. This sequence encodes CASSSPTGVNTEAFF.

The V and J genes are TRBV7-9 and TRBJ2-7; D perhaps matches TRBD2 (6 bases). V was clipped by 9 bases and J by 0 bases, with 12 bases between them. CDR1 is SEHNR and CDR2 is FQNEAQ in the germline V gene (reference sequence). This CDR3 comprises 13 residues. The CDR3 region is CASSSGYSYEQYF. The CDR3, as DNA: TGTGCCAGTTCGAGCGGGTACTCCTACGAGCAGTACTTC.

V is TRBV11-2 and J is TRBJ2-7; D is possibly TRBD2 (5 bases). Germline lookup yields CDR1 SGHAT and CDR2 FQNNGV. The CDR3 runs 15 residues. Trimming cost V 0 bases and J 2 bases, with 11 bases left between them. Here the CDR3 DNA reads TGTGCCAGCAGCTTAGATGGCAGACTAACCTACGAGCAGTACTTC. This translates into CASSLDGRLTYEQYF.

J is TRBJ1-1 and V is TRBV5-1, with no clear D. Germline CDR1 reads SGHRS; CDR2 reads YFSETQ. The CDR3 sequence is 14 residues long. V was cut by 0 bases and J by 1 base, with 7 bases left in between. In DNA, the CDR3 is TGCGCCAGCAGCTTGGAAGGGAGGAACACTGAAGCTTTCTTT. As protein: CASSLEGRNTEAFF.

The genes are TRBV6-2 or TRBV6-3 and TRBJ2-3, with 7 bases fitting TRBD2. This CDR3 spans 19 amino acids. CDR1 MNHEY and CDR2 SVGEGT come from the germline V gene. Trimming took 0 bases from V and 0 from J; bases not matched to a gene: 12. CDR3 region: CASSYSRLAGVPSTDTQYF. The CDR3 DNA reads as TGTGCCAGCAGTTACTCGAGGTTGGCGGGAGTCCCCAGCACAGATACGCAGTATTTT.

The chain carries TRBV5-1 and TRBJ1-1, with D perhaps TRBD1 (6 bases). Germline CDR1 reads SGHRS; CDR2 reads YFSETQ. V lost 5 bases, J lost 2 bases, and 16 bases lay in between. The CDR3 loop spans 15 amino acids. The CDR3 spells CASRGQGFYNTEAFF. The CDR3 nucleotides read TGCGCCAGCAGAGGGCAGGGGTTTTATAACACTGAAGCTTTCTTT.

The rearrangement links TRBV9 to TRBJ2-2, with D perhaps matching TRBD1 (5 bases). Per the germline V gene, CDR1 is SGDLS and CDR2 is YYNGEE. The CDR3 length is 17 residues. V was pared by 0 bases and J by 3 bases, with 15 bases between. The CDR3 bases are TGTGCCAGCAGCGTAGAAATCTGGGGCGCGGACACCGGGGAGCTGTTTTTT. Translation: CASSVEIWGADTGELFF. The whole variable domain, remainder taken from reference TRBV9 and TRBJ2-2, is DSGVTQTPKHLITATGQRVTLRCSPRSGDLSVYWYQQSLDQGLQFLIQYYNGEERAKGNILERFSAQQFPDLHSELNLSSLELGDSALYFCASSVEIWGADTGELFFGEGSRLTVL.

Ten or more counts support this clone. CDR3 loop: CASTLLQGNQPQHF. The CDR3 DNA follows: TGTGCCAGCACTCTACTACAGGGAAATCAGCCCCAGCATTTT. The chain carries TRBV28 and TRBJ1-5; D is possibly TRBD1 (6 bases). Per germline, CDR1 MDHEN and CDR2 SYDVKM. The CDR3 is 14 amino acids. V shed 7 bases and J shed 4 bases, with 14 bases lying between them.

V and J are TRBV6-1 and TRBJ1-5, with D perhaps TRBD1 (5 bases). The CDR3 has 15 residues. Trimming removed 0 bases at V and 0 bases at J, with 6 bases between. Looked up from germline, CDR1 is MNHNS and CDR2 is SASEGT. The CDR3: CASSEAQASNQPQHF. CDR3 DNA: TGTGCCAGCAGTGAAGCACAGGCTAGCAATCAGCCCCAGCATTTT.

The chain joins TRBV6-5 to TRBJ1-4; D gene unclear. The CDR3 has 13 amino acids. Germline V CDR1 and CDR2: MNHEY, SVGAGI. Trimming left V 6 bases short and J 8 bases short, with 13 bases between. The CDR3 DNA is TGTGCCAGCAGGTGGACTGGTGGGGAAAAACTGTTTTTT. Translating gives CASRWTGGEKLFF.

The CDR3 here is CASSWSRSGSLTGELFF. In DNA, the CDR3 is TGCGCCAGCAGCTGGAGCCGAAGCGGGAGCCTAACCGGGGAGCTGTTTTTT. The J gene is TRBJ2-2, the V gene TRBV5-1, with 8 bases fitting TRBD2. The CDR3 is 17 residues long. V was pared by 3 bases and J by 5 bases, with 12 bases of the junction left unmatched. Germline CDR1 is SGHRS and CDR2 is YFSETQ.

DNA for the CDR3: TGTGCCAGCAGCGCCGGGCCCCCCCAAGGGGCTTACCAAGAGACCCAGTACTTC. It yields the protein CASSAGPPQGAYQETQYF. This rearrangement joins TRBV9 to TRBJ2-5; tentatively, D is TRBD1 (5 bases). The CDR3 is 18 residues long. Per germline, CDR1 SGDLS and CDR2 YYNGEE. The V and J ends lost 3 bases and 0 bases respectively, with 21 bases between them.

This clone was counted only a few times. The CDR3 sequence: CASSAHPSGTYNEQFF. The CDR3 DNA reads TGTGCCAGCAGTGCCCACCCTAGCGGGACCTACAATGAGCAGTTCTTC. J is TRBJ2-1 and V is TRBV6-4, with 9 bases identical to TRBD2. Trimming removed 4 bases from V and 2 bases from J; junction bases left unmatched: 6. In germline, CDR1 is MRHNA, CDR2 SNTAGT. The CDR3 has 16 residues.